What follows are 17 T cell receptor beta chains derived from one specimen sequenced in a study of cytomegalovirus exposure and HLA in healthy donors. Vbeta (60) and Jbeta (13) primers were used in the PCR. Sequencing used immunoSEQ multiplex PCR; TCRdb keeps in-frame clones, though not all of them. Of 95,000 to 100,000 clones listed, roughly 85% are singletons. Sequencing was performed on PBMCs. The receptors were gathered from a man aged 25 to 45 in good health and CMV-seronegative.

The CDR3 bases are TGTGCCAGCGCGCCAGGACTAGCGGGGGGGACGAGGGGCAATGAGCAGTTCTTC. Amino acids: CASAPGLAGGTRGNEQFF. V and J are TRBV11-3 and TRBJ2-1; TRBD2 matches at 15 bases. The trim removed 8 bases at V and 6 bases at J, leaving 14 bases unmatched. The CDR3 has 18 residues. Germline V gene data show CDR1 as SGHNT and CDR2 as YENEEA. Full variable domain (outside the CDR3, taken from reference TRBV11-3 and TRBJ2-1): EAGVVQSPRYKIIEKKQPVAFWCNPISGHNTLYWYLQNLGQGPELLIRYENEEAVDDSQLPKDRFSAERLKGVDSTLKIQPAELGDSAVYLCASAPGLAGGTRGNEQFFGPGTRLTVL.

This clone showed up just once. The chain couples TRBV5-1 to TRBJ2-5; D perhaps matches TRBD2 (5 bases). V shed 1 base and J shed 5 bases, with 15 bases lying between them. CDR1 is SGHRS and CDR2 is YFSETQ in the germline V gene. The CDR3 sequence is 15 residues long. The CDR3 region is CASSLTARGFETQYF. The CDR3 DNA reads TGCGCCAGCAGCTTGACCGCTAGAGGGTTTGAGACCCAGTACTTC.

The rearrangement uses TRBV7-9 and TRBJ1-1, with D uncertain. This CDR3 is 15 amino acids long. V was pared by 7 bases and J by 3 bases, with 18 bases between. The V gene's germline CDR1 is SEHNR and CDR2 FQNEAQ (reference sequence). The CDR3 DNA sequence: TGTGCCAGCATCCACCTCCCGCGGGTCGACACTGAAGCTTTCTTT. Translated: CASIHLPRVDTEAFF.

This chain links TRBV4-1 with TRBJ2-3; TRBD2 matches 9 bases. The germline CDR1 and CDR2 sequences are MGHRA and YSYEKL. The ends lost 1 base at V and 4 bases at J; junction bases unmatched: 12. The CDR3 contains 18 residues. The DNA for the CDR3 is TGCGCCAGCAGCCAAGTGGTGATAGCGGGGGTTTCTTCAGATACGCAGTATTTT. Translated: CASSQVVIAGVSSDTQYF.

The genes are TRBV6-5 and TRBJ2-4; 7 bases agree with TRBD1. This CDR3 has 15 amino acids. Trimming removed 0 bases from V and 8 bases from J; junction bases left unmatched: 7. Germline V lookup: CDR1 MNHEY, CDR2 SVGAGI. CDR3 in amino acids: CASSYSRDSFDIQYF. The CDR3 nucleotides read TGTGCCAGCAGTTACTCCCGGGACAGCTTCGACATTCAGTACTTC.

V gene TRBV10-3 combines with J gene TRBJ1-2; possible D gene TRBD1, 6 bases. Germline-derived CDR1 and CDR2 are ENHRY and SYGVKD. The germline V and J ends were trimmed by 5 bases and 5 bases, with 12 bases remaining between them. This CDR3 comprises 13 residues. CDR3 nucleotides: TGTGCCATCAGTAAACAGGGTAAGTATGGCTACACCTTC. This sequence encodes CAISKQGKYGYTF.

This sequence joins TRBV7-2 and TRBJ2-1; the match to TRBD1 covers 9 bases. Germline V gene lookup returns CDR1 SGHTA and CDR2 FQGNSA. Trimming cost V 3 bases and J 8 bases; bases outside gene matches: 5. This CDR3 is built from 14 residues. The CDR3 sequence is CASSFRDRVHEQFF. CDR3 nucleotide sequence: TGTGCCAGCAGCTTCCGGGACAGGGTGCATGAGCAGTTCTTC. Combining the CDR3 with reference TRBV7-2 and TRBJ2-1 gives the whole variable domain GAGVSQSPSNKVTEKGKDVELRCDPISGHTALYWYRQSLGQGLEFLIYFQGNSAPDKSGLPSDRFSAERTGGSVSTLTIQRTQQEDSAVYLCASSFRDRVHEQFFGPGTRLTVL.

The chain couples TRBV4-1 to TRBJ2-1; weak D call: TRBD1 (6 bases). The V gene lost 4 bases and the J gene lost 3 bases, with 19 bases spanning the gap. CDR1 is MGHRA, CDR2 YSYEKL, per germline. There are 17 residues in the CDR3. The CDR3: CASSRWGRGGYYNEQFF. As DNA, the CDR3 is TGCGCCAGCAGCCGGTGGGGCAGGGGCGGATACTACAATGAGCAGTTCTTC.

The J gene is TRBJ1-5, the V gene TRBV30; D is perhaps TRBD1 (5 bases). V was trimmed by 6 bases and J by 5 bases, leaving 11 bases between them. From germline, CDR1 is GTSNPN and CDR2 SVGIG (reference sequence). The CDR3 covers 12 residues. CDR3 protein: CACARGDQPQHF. The CDR3 DNA sequence: TGTGCCTGCGCCCGGGGGGATCAGCCCCAGCATTTT.

This clone was seen a handful of times. The chain links TRBV30 to TRBJ2-5; possible D gene TRBD1, 6 bases. V lost 2 bases to trimming and J lost 5 bases, with 15 bases between them. The CDR3 loop spans 14 amino acids. Germline V gene data show CDR1 as GTSNPN and CDR2 as SVGIG (reference sequence). Here the CDR3 DNA reads TGTGCCTGGAGTCCCTCTCAGGGGCTCGAGACCCAGTACTTC. This encodes CAWSPSQGLETQYF.

The CDR3 protein is CASSLLGQGNYGYTF. The CDR3 nucleotides read TGTGCCAGCAGTTTATTGGGACAGGGAAACTATGGCTACACCTTC. V gene TRBV28 combines with J gene TRBJ1-2, with 9 bases fitting TRBD1. CDR1 is MDHEN, CDR2 SYDVKM, per germline. V gave up 1 base and J gave up 2 bases; unmatched junction bases: 2. The CDR3 loop spans 15 amino acids.

The chain recombines TRBV30 with TRBJ2-7; D perhaps matches TRBD1 (5 bases). Trimming pared 0 bases from V and 7 bases from J, leaving 19 bases between. The CDR3 has 15 residues. Germline CDR1 is GTSNPN and CDR2 is SVGIG (reference sequence). DNA of the CDR3: TGTGCCTGGAGTGTAGTTTCAGGGCTAACTGGGGAGCAGTACTTC. Residues: CAWSVVSGLTGEQYF.

V and J are TRBV7-2 and TRBJ2-1; 10 positions match TRBD2. Per germline, CDR1 SGHTA and CDR2 FQGNSA. The V segment lost 6 bases and the J segment 8 bases; nucleotides outside the gene matches: 10. The CDR3 is 15 amino acids. The CDR3: CASRPLPGLAYEQFF. CDR3 coding DNA: TGTGCCAGCAGGCCTCTCCCGGGACTAGCGTATGAGCAGTTCTTC.

The chain carries TRBV30 and TRBJ2-2, with 12 nucleotides matching TRBD2. V lost 3 bases, J lost 4 bases, and 6 bases stayed unmatched. The CDR3 spans 16 residues. The germline V gene has CDR1 GTSNPN and CDR2 SVGIG (reference sequence). The CDR3 region is CAWRKLAGGPTGELFF. As DNA, the CDR3 is TGTGCCTGGAGAAAGCTAGCGGGAGGGCCCACCGGGGAGCTGTTTTTT.

The chain carries TRBV13 and TRBJ1-3; 9 bases align to TRBD1. V was pared by 5 bases and J by 4 bases, with 9 bases of the junction left unmatched. This CDR3 is built from 16 residues. From germline, CDR1 is PRHDT and CDR2 FYEKMQ (reference sequence). Here the CDR3 reads CASSVVGQGIGNTIYF. CDR3 DNA: TGTGCCAGCAGCGTAGTCGGACAGGGGATCGGAAACACCATATATTTT. Complete variable domain (other parts from reference TRBV13 and TRBJ1-3): AAGVIQSPRHLIKEKRETATLKCYPIPRHDTVYWYQQGPGQDPQFLISFYEKMQSDKGSIPDRFSAQQFSDYHSELNMSSLELGDSALYFCASSVVGQGIGNTIYFGEGSWLTVV.

The chain recombines TRBV18 with TRBJ2-7; TRBD1 aligns across 10 bases. The CDR3 runs 15 residues. Germline CDR1 is KGHSH and CDR2 is LQKENI. V lost 5 bases, J lost 5 bases, and 9 bases stayed unmatched. The CDR3 DNA is TGTGCCAGCTCAGGCCGGGACAGGGGCGTGGACGAGCAGTACTTC. Amino acid sequence: CASSGRDRGVDEQYF. The variable domain in full, completed from reference TRBV18 and TRBJ2-7, reads NAGVMQNPRHLVRRRGQEARLRCSPMKGHSHVYWYRQLPEEGLKFMVYLQKENIIDESGMPKERFSAEFPKEGPSILRIQQVVRGDSAAYFCASSGRDRGVDEQYFGPGTRLTVT.

This clone has a handful of counts. This rearrangement joins TRBV27 to TRBJ1-1; D remains ambiguous. The CDR3 is 13 residues long. Germline V gives CDR1 MNHEY, CDR2 SMNVEV (reference sequence). V gave up 2 bases and J gave up 1 base, with 5 bases separating them. The CDR3 sequence is CASSLAGNTEAFF. CDR3 sequence (DNA): TGTGCCAGCAGTTTAGCGGGGAACACTGAAGCTTTCTTT.